The 23 T cell receptor beta chains in this list originate from one sample, sequenced in a study of Ad26.COV2.S vaccination and SARS-CoV-2 variants. Data came from immunoSEQ multiplex PCR; TCRdb stores just in-frame clones and leaves some out. The sample carries roughly 400,000 clones, 90% recorded once. Treatment: about 20 received Ad26.COV2.S at low or high dose, single or two shots; roughly 5 received placebo; per-sample allocation not given. Following the first vaccine or placebo injection, samples were taken on day 63. Sequenced here: peripheral blood, sampled in a trial of Ad26.COV2.S vaccine versus placebo. These receptors originate from a person between 18 and 65 years old who received the Ad26.COV2.S COVID-19 vaccine or a placebo.

The chain joins TRBV24-1 to TRBJ2-6; 9 bases align to TRBD1. CDR3 size: 18 residues. The V gene's germline CDR1 is KGHDR and CDR2 SFDVKD. J lost 0 bases, V lost 3 bases, and 5 bases had no gene match. The DNA for the CDR3 is TGTGCCACCAGTGATACCAACAGGGGGCTCTCTGGGGCCAACGTCCTGACTTTC. It specifies CATSDTNRGLSGANVLTF.

This rearrangement joins TRBV5-5 to TRBJ2-1, with 14 bases aligning to TRBD2. Germline CDR1 SGHKS, CDR2 YYEKEE (reference sequence). CDR3 length: 15 residues. The V segment lost 4 bases and the J segment 6 bases; nucleotides outside the gene matches: 3. The CDR3 loop reads CASSLGLAGGNEQFF. The DNA of the CDR3 is TGTGCCAGCAGCCTAGGACTAGCGGGAGGCAATGAGCAGTTCTTC.

This clone was recorded a few times. The same CDR3 also results from other DNA sequences found in this sample. The chain employs TRBV7-3 and TRBJ2-5; D uncertain. Germline CDR1 reads SGHTA; CDR2 reads FQGTGA. Deletions cut 5 bases from V and 4 bases from J, with 11 bases between. This CDR3 is built from 13 residues. The CDR3 bases are TGTGCCAGCAGCGCAGGCGCCGGAGAGACCCAGTACTTC. As protein: CASSAGAGETQYF.

This clone was seen only once. This rearrangement joins TRBV7-8 to TRBJ2-7; the match to TRBD1 covers 8 bases. The CDR3 is 16 amino acids. V was clipped by 5 bases and J by 5 bases; unmatched bases: 14. Germline V gene data show CDR1 as SGHVS and CDR2 as FQNEAQ. The CDR3 here is CASSQGGRTGRDEQYF. The DNA of the CDR3 is TGTGCCAGCAGCCAGGGTGGGAGGACAGGGAGAGACGAGCAGTACTTC.

The chain joins TRBV7-2 to TRBJ2-5, with a possible D match to TRBD1 (5 bases). From germline, CDR1 is SGHTA and CDR2 FQGNSA. V was shortened by 3 bases and J by 5 bases, with 13 bases between the two germline ends. The CDR3 has 14 residues. CDR3 protein: CASSLGRVIETQYF. CDR3 sequence (DNA): TGTGCCAGCAGCTTGGGCAGGGTAATTGAGACCCAGTACTTC.

The chain couples TRBV3-1 (or the pseudogene TRBV3-2) to TRBJ1-1; D uncertain. The length of the CDR3 is 13 residues. Germline V gene lookup returns CDR1 LGHDT and CDR2 YNNKEL (reference sequence). Trimming pared 1 base from V and 6 bases from J, leaving 9 bases between. This CDR3 reads CASSQVGRSEAFF. The CDR3 DNA reads TGTGCCAGCAGCCAAGTCGGGCGCTCTGAAGCTTTCTTT.

V and J are TRBV25-1 and TRBJ2-2; the match to TRBD1 covers 8 bases. This CDR3 region has 14 residues. The V segment lost 9 bases and the J segment 1 base; nucleotides outside the gene matches: 4. Per the germline V gene, CDR1 is MGHDK and CDR2 is SYGVNS. This CDR3 reads CARDRGENTGELFF. The CDR3, as DNA: TGTGCCAGAGACAGGGGTGAGAACACCGGGGAGCTGTTTTTT.

The chain recombines TRBV30 with TRBJ1-1; no definite D call. V was shortened by 0 bases and J by 0 bases, with 8 bases between the two germline ends. CDR1 and CDR2 from the germline V gene are GTSNPN and SVGIG (reference sequence). The CDR3 sequence is 14 residues long. DNA for the CDR3: TGTGCCTGGAGTGTAGGCAGGCTGAACACTGAAGCTTTCTTT. Protein: CAWSVGRLNTEAFF.

This chain joins TRBV11-3 and TRBJ2-1; D remains unclear. This CDR3 spans 12 amino acids. Per germline, CDR1 SGHNT and CDR2 YENEEA. Trimming took 1 base from V and 7 from J, leaving 5 bases between them. Here the CDR3 reads CASSLVVNEQFF. The DNA for the CDR3 is TGTGCCAGCAGCTTAGTGGTTAATGAGCAGTTCTTC.

This clone was detected a few times. The chain combines TRBV4-1 with TRBJ2-7, with D perhaps matching TRBD2 (5 bases). Germline V gene lookup returns CDR1 MGHRA and CDR2 YSYEKL. The CDR3 is 15 residues long. Trimming removed 6 bases at V and 0 bases at J, with 15 bases between. Here the CDR3 DNA reads TGCGCCAGCAGTTTCGAAGCGGTTCGCTCCTACGAGCAGTACTTC. This encodes CASSFEAVRSYEQYF.

This chain uses TRBV9 with TRBJ1-4, with 8 bases lining up with TRBD1. Germline V gene data show CDR1 as SGDLS and CDR2 as YYNGEE. Unmatched junction bases numbered 10, after V lost 3 bases and J lost 0 bases. This CDR3 is 18 amino acids long. For the CDR3, the DNA is TGTGCCAGCAGCGACTCTCCGGGACAGGCTACAACTAATGAAAAACTGTTTTTT. Protein: CASSDSPGQATTNEKLFF.

The V and J genes are TRBV7-2 and TRBJ1-5; tentative D call: TRBD1 (6 bases). Germline V gives CDR1 SGHTA, CDR2 FQGNSA. The CDR3 contains 15 residues. Trimming shortened V by 5 bases and J by 2 bases, and 13 bases separated the two germline ends. The CDR3 bases are TGTGCCAGCAGCCCGAGGGGGGAGGGCAATCAGCCCCAGCATTTT. This translates into CASSPRGEGNQPQHF.

J is TRBJ2-2 and V is TRBV13; D may match TRBD1 or TRBD2 (5 bases each). Per the germline V gene, CDR1 is PRHDT and CDR2 is FYEKMQ (reference sequence). V lost 0 bases and J lost 1, with 18 bases in between. This CDR3 spans 19 amino acids. The CDR3 is CASSLGRDGAGLNTGELFF. CDR3 nucleotides: TGTGCCAGCAGCTTAGGCCGAGATGGGGCGGGCTTGAACACCGGGGAGCTGTTTTTT.

The chain recombines TRBV4-1 with TRBJ1-3; D gene ambiguous. Germline V gives CDR1 MGHRA, CDR2 YSYEKL. The CDR3 consists of 17 residues. V was pared by 4 bases and J by 3 bases, with 19 bases between. CDR3 in DNA: TGCGCCAGCAGCCTCTCCGGGTGGGATTCGGGTGGAAACACCATATATTTT. This sequence encodes CASSLSGWDSGGNTIYF.

DNA of the CDR3: TGTGCCAGCGCGATTGGCCGGGGGTCCTACGAGCAGTACTTC. This encodes CASAIGRGSYEQYF. The rearrangement links TRBV3-1 (or the pseudogene TRBV3-2) to TRBJ2-7; TRBD2 is a possible D gene (6 bases). Deletions cut 8 bases from V and 1 base from J, with 15 bases between. The CDR3 covers 14 residues. Germline loops: CDR1 LGHDT, CDR2 YNNKEL (reference sequence).

This chain uses TRBV2 with TRBJ2-1, with 8 bases matching TRBD1. The V gene's germline CDR1 is SNHLY and CDR2 FYNNEI. The CDR3 has 14 amino acids. The J segment lost 6 bases and the V segment lost 10 bases, leaving 11 bases of the junction unmatched. CDR3 in amino acids: CATRGTGRGNEQFF. In DNA, the CDR3 is TGTGCCACCAGAGGGACAGGTCGTGGCAATGAGCAGTTCTTC. The full variable domain, its missing parts supplied by reference TRBV2 and TRBJ2-1, is EPEVTQTPSHQVTQMGQEVILRCVPISNHLYFYWYRQILGQKVEFLVSFYNNEISEKSEIFDDQFSVERPDGSNFTLKIRSTKLEDSAMYFCATRGTGRGNEQFFGPGTRLTVL.

The chain employs TRBV30 and TRBJ1-4; D remains ambiguous. Germline-derived CDR1 and CDR2 are GTSNPN and SVGIG (reference sequence). The CDR3 totals 11 residues. Trimming stripped 5 bases from V and 8 bases from J, with 9 bases between. The CDR3 sequence: CAWGEGEKLFF. The CDR3 nucleotides are TGTGCCTGGGGCGAAGGGGAAAAACTGTTTTTT.

The chain joins TRBV28 to TRBJ2-1, with a possible D match to TRBD2 (5 bases). The CDR3 loop spans 17 amino acids. Trimming removed 4 bases from V and 0 bases from J, with 16 bases in between. Looked up from germline, CDR1 is MDHEN and CDR2 is SYDVKM. For the CDR3, the DNA is TGTGCCAGCAGTTCTAAATCCTGGACTCCCTCCTACAATGAGCAGTTCTTC. It translates to CASSSKSWTPSYNEQFF.

This chain uses TRBV28 with TRBJ2-7; D is perhaps TRBD2 (6 bases). The germline CDR1 and CDR2 sequences are MDHEN and SYDVKM. V was clipped by 5 bases and J by 3 bases, with 14 bases between them. CDR3 length: 14 residues. The CDR3 DNA is TGTGCCAGCAGTCTCCTGGGACTGGTCTACGAGCAGTACTTC. It translates to CASSLLGLVYEQYF. Based on the CDR3 plus reference TRBV28 and TRBJ2-7, the full variable domain is DVKVTQSSRYLVKRTGEKVFLECVQDMDHENMFWYRQDPGLGLRLIYFSYDVKMKEKGDIPEGYSVSREKKERFSLILESASTNQTSMYLCASSLLGLVYEQYFGPGTRLTVT.

The chain carries TRBV9 and TRBJ2-2; 11 nucleotides align to TRBD2. CDR3 length: 17 residues. Germline V CDR1 and CDR2: SGDLS, YYNGEE. J was trimmed by 2 bases and V by 0 bases; bases with no gene match: 3. Written as DNA, the CDR3 is TGTGCCAGCAGCGTAGGGGGACTAGCGGATAACACCGGGGAGCTGTTTTTT. Encoded protein: CASSVGGLADNTGELFF. Drawing the rest from reference TRBV9 and TRBJ2-2, the complete variable domain is DSGVTQTPKHLITATGQRVTLRCSPRSGDLSVYWYQQSLDQGLQFLIQYYNGEERAKGNILERFSAQQFPDLHSELNLSSLELGDSALYFCASSVGGLADNTGELFFGEGSRLTVL.

V gene TRBV15 combines with J gene TRBJ1-4, with D perhaps matching TRBD1 (6 bases). Germline V lookup: CDR1 LNHNV, CDR2 YYDKDF (reference sequence). V was shortened by 2 bases and J by 7 bases, with 11 bases between the two germline ends. This CDR3 has 14 residues. The CDR3 DNA sequence: TGTGCCACCAGCAGACCAGGGGACGGTGAAAAACTGTTTTTT. It specifies CATSRPGDGEKLFF.

The genes are TRBV9 and TRBJ2-5; the match to TRBD2 covers 12 bases. Germline V gene lookup returns CDR1 SGDLS and CDR2 YYNGEE. CDR3 length equals 15 residues. V shed 3 bases, J shed 4 bases, and the junction held 4 bases outside the gene matches. The DNA for the CDR3 is TGTGCCAGCAGCGCCGCTAGCGGGAGGGCAGAGACCCAGTACTTC. Amino acids: CASSAASGRAETQYF. The entire variable domain, with the rest obtained from reference TRBV9 and TRBJ2-5, is as follows: DSGVTQTPKHLITATGQRVTLRCSPRSGDLSVYWYQQSLDQGLQFLIQYYNGEERAKGNILERFSAQQFPDLHSELNLSSLELGDSALYFCASSAASGRAETQYFGPGTRLLVL.

The CDR3 loop reads CASSPKEWASGRLSPYNEQFF. The CDR3 DNA follows: TGTGCCAGCAGTCCCAAGGAGTGGGCTAGCGGGAGGCTATCCCCCTACAATGAGCAGTTCTTC. The chain has TRBV2 and TRBJ2-1; 11 nucleotides agree with TRBD2. Germline assignment: CDR1 SNHLY and CDR2 FYNNEI. After removal of 5 bases from V and 2 bases from J, the junction contained 20 bases not matched to a gene. The CDR3 has 21 residues.